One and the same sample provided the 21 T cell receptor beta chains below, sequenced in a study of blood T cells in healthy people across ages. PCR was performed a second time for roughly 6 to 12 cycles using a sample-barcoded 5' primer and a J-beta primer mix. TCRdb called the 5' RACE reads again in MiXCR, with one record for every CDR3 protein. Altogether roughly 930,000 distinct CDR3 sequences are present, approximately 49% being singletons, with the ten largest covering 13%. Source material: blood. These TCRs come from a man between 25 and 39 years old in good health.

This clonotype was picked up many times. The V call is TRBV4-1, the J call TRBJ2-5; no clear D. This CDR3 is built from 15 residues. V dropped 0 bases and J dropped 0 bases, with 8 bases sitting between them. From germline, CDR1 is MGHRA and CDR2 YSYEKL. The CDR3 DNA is TGCGCCAGCAGCCAAGATAGACCGTACCAAGAGACCCAGTACTTC. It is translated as CASSQDRPYQETQYF.

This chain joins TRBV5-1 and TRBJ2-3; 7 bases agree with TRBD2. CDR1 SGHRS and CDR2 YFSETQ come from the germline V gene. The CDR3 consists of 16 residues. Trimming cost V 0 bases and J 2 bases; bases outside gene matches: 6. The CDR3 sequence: CASSLGRGTITDTQYF. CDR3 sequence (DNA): TGCGCCAGCAGCTTGGGACGAGGGACTATCACAGATACGCAGTATTTT.

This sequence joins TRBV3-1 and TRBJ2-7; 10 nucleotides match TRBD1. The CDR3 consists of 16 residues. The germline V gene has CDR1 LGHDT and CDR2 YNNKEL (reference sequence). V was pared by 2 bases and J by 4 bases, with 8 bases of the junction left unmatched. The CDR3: CASSQRGGQGPYEQYF. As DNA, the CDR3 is TGTGCCAGCAGCCAACGCGGGGGACAGGGGCCATACGAGCAGTACTTC.

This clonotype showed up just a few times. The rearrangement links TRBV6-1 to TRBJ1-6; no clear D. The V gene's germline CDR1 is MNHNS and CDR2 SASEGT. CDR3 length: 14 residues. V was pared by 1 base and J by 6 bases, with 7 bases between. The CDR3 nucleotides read TGTGCCAGCAGTGAAGGTGTTCCTAATTCACCCCTCCACTTT. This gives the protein CASSEGVPNSPLHF.

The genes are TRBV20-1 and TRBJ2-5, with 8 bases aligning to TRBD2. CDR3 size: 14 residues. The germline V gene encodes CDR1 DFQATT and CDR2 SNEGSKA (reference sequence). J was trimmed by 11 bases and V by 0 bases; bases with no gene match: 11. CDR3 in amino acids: CSARDRGGSGEQYF. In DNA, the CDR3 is TGCAGTGCTAGAGATCGGGGGGGTTCCGGTGAGCAGTACTTC.

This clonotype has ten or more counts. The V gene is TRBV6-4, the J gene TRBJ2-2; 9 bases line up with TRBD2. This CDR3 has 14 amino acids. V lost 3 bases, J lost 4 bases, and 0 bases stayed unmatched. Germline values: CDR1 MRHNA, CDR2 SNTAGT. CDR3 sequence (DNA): TGTGCCAGCAGTGAAGCGGGGGGCACCGGGGAGCTGTTTTTT. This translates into CASSEAGGTGELFF.

The CDR3 DNA reads as TGTGCCAGCAGCATCCGTGGGGGGCAGGACTACGAGCAGTACTTC. It codes for CASSIRGGQDYEQYF. V and J are TRBV7-2 and TRBJ2-4; the D gene could be TRBD1 or TRBD2 (6 bases each). The DNA end lines up better with TRBJ2-7; the J call may be wrong. Germline V gene sequence: CDR1 SGHTA, CDR2 FQGNSA. The CDR3 contains 15 residues.

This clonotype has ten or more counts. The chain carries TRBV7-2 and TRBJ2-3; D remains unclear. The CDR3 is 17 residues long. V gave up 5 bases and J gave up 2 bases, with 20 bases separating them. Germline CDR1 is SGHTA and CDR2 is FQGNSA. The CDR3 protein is CASSRRAAALPTDTQYF. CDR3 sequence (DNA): TGTGCCAGCAGCCGCCGGGCCGCAGCTCTCCCCACAGATACGCAGTATTTT.

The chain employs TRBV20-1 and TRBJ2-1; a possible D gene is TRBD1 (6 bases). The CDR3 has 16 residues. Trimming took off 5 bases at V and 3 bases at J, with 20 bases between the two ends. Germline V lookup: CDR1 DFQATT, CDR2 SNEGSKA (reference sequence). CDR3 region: CSAFSPGQKGYNEQFF. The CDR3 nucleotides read TGCAGTGCTTTTTCTCCGGGACAAAAGGGCTACAATGAGCAGTTCTTC.

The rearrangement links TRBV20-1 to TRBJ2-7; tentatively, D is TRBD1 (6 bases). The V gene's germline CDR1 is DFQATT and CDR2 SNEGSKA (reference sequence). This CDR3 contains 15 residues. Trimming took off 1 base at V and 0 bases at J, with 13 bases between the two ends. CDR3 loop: CSARVGTTNSYEQYF. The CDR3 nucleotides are TGCAGTGCTAGAGTGGGGACAACGAACTCCTACGAGCAGTACTTC.

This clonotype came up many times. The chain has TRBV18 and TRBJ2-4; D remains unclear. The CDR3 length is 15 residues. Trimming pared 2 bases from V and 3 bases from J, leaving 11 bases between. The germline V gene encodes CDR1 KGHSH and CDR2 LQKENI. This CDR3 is CASSPGRTFKNIQYF. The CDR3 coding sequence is TGTGCCAGCTCACCAGGTCGCACCTTCAAAAACATTCAGTACTTC.

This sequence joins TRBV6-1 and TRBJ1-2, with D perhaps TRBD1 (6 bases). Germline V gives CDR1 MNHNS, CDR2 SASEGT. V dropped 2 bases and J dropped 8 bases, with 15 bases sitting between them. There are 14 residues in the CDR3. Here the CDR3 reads CASSEMGRGWGYTF. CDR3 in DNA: TGTGCCAGCAGTGAAATGGGCAGGGGTTGGGGCTACACCTTC.

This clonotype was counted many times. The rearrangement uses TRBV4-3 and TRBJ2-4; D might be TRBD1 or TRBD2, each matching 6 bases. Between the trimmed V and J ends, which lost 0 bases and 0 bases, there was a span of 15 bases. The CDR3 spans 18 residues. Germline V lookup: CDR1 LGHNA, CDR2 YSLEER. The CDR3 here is CASSQDSWGALAKNIQYF. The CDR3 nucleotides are TGCGCCAGCAGCCAAGATAGTTGGGGGGCCCTAGCCAAAAACATTCAGTACTTC.

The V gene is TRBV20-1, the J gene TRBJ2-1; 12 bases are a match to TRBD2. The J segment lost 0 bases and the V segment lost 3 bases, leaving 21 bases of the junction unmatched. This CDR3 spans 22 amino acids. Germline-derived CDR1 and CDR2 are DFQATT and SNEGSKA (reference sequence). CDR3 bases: TGCAGTGCTAGGGATAGCGGAGTTCTCGGGACTAGCGGGTTTAGCTCCTACAATGAGCAGTTCTTC. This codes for CSARDSGVLGTSGFSSYNEQFF.

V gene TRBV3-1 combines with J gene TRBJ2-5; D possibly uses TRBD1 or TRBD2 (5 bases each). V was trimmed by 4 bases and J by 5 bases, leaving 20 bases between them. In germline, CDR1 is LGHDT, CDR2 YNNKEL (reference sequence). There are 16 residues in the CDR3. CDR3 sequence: CASSLYSGTLEETQYF. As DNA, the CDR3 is TGTGCCAGCAGCCTCTATTCCGGGACCCTCGAGGAGACCCAGTACTTC.

CDR3 residues: CASMIDYEQFF. CDR3 sequence (DNA): TGCGCCAGCATGATAGATTATGAGCAGTTCTTC. The chain uses TRBV5-1 and TRBJ2-1, with D unresolved. This CDR3 comprises 11 residues. Trimming removed 6 bases from V and 8 bases from J, with 9 bases in between. The germline gives CDR1 SGHRS, CDR2 YFSETQ.

The CDR3 coding sequence is TGTGCCAGCAGCCCGAGACGAGCGGGTACAGATACGCAGTATTTT. This translates into CASSPRRAGTDTQYF. The V gene is TRBV7-2, the J gene TRBJ2-3; D might be TRBD2 (6 bases). CDR1 SGHTA and CDR2 FQGNSA come from the germline V gene. V was cut by 5 bases and J by 3 bases, with 15 bases left in between. This CDR3 is built from 15 residues.

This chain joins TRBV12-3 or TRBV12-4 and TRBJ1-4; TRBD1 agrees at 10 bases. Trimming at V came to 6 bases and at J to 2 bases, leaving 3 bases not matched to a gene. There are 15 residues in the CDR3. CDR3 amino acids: CASRETGGTNEKLFF. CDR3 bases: TGTGCCAGCAGGGAGACAGGGGGCACTAATGAAAAACTGTTTTTT.

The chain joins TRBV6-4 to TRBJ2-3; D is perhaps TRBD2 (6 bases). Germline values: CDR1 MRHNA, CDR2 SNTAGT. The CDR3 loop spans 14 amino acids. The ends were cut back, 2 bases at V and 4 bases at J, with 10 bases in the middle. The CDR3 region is CASSDGGTPDTQYF. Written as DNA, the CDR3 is TGTGCCAGCAGTGACGGGGGGACCCCAGATACGCAGTATTTT.

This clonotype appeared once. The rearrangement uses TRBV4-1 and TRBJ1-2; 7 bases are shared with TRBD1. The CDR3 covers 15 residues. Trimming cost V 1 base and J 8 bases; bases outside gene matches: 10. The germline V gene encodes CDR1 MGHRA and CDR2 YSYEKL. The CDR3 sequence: CASSQVGRGVGGYTF. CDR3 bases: TGCGCCAGCAGCCAAGTCGGCAGGGGGGTGGGCGGCTACACCTTC.

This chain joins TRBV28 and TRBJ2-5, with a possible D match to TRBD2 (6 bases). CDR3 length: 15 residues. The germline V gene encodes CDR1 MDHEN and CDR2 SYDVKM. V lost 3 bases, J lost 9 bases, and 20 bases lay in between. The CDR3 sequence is CASSFGSGSSSSQYF. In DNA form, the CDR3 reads TGTGCCAGCAGTTTCGGTAGCGGTAGTTCGTCGTCCCAGTACTTC. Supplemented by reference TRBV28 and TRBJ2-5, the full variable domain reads DVKVTQSSRYLVKRTGEKVFLECVQDMDHENMFWYRQDPGLGLRLIYFSYDVKMKEKGDIPEGYSVSREKKERFSLILESASTNQTSMYLCASSFGSGSSSSQYFGPGTRLLVL.